Below are 19 T cell receptor beta chains sequenced from a single sample in a study of regulatory dendritic cells for organ transplantation. The table came from immunoSEQ multiplex PCR; TCRdb's copy has only in-frame clones and leaves some out. The data show under 30,000 clones, nearly 80% seen once. The sample taken for sequencing was memory CD4+ T cells from blood. Subset denoted: CD45RO+ memory T cells. Receptors were obtained from a human donor in good health.

This clone was detected a few times. The chain couples TRBV4-1 to TRBJ2-1; TRBD1 matches 10 bases. With V trimmed by 5 bases and J by 2 bases, 12 bases remained unmatched. This CDR3 has 18 amino acids. CDR1 and CDR2 (germline): MGHRA, YSYEKL. CDR3 loop: CASSSGTGVAWAYNEQFF. The CDR3 nucleotides read TGCGCCAGCAGCTCCGGGACAGGGGTTGCTTGGGCCTACAATGAGCAGTTCTTC.

J is TRBJ2-4 and V is TRBV9; TRBD1 might be the D (5 bases). This CDR3 has 14 residues. The ends were cut back, 0 bases at V and 7 bases at J, with 11 bases in the middle. Germline V gene sequence: CDR1 SGDLS, CDR2 YYNGEE. CDR3 sequence (DNA): TGTGCCAGCAGCGTAGCTAAAGGGGCGAACATTCAGTACTTC. It encodes CASSVAKGANIQYF.

The V and J genes are TRBV6-6 and TRBJ1-2, with 7 nucleotides matching TRBD1. The V and J ends lost 6 bases and 7 bases, in that order; junction bases with no gene match: 11. CDR1 and CDR2 (germline): MNHNY, SVGAGI (reference sequence). The CDR3 sequence is 14 residues long. The CDR3, as DNA: TGTGCCAGCAGCAGAGGACAGGACCAATTTGGCTACACCTTC. This gives the protein CASSRGQDQFGYTF.

This rearrangement joins TRBV7-3 to TRBJ2-6; TRBD1 agrees at 7 bases. J lost 0 bases, V lost 5 bases, and 13 bases had no gene match. The V gene's germline CDR1 is SGHTA and CDR2 FQGTGA. The CDR3 runs 19 residues. The CDR3 bases are TGTGCCAGCAGCCTTAAACCCCCGGGACAGACCTCTGGGGCCAACGTCCTGACTTTC. This codes for CASSLKPPGQTSGANVLTF.

This clone was seen once. The CDR3 region is CASSIPGTENTEAFF. CDR3 in DNA: TGTGCCAGCAGTATCCCCGGGACAGAGAACACTGAAGCTTTCTTT. J is TRBJ1-1 and V is TRBV25-1; 7 nucleotides line up with TRBD1. Germline trimming cut 5 bases from V and 1 base from J; bases unmatched to any gene: 7. The CDR3 length is 15 residues. Germline V lookup: CDR1 MGHDK, CDR2 SYGVNS.

V usage is TRBV4-3 and J usage is TRBJ1-2; a possible D gene is TRBD1 (5 bases). This CDR3 has 18 residues. V was trimmed by 0 bases and J by 4 bases, leaving 21 bases between them. Germline CDR1 is LGHNA and CDR2 is YSLEER. DNA of the CDR3: TGCGCCAGCAGCCAAGATTGGGGGGTAACTGGTAATGTCTATGGCTACACCTTC. Protein product: CASSQDWGVTGNVYGYTF.

The CDR3 here is CSVETGQGSPLHF. CDR3 nucleotides: TGCAGCGTTGAAACGGGACAGGGTTCACCCCTCCACTTT. This sequence joins TRBV29-1 and TRBJ1-6; TRBD1 agrees at 9 bases. The CDR3 covers 13 residues. Germline trimming cut 2 bases from V and 9 bases from J; bases unmatched to any gene: 2. CDR1 is SQVTM and CDR2 is ANQGSEA in the germline V gene.

V usage is TRBV13 and J usage is TRBJ2-3; D possibly corresponds to TRBD1 (5 bases). The germline V gene encodes CDR1 PRHDT and CDR2 FYEKMQ (reference sequence). V was shortened by 5 bases and J by 2 bases, with 8 bases between the two germline ends. The CDR3 totals 13 residues. This CDR3 reads CASSQTDTDTQYF. The CDR3 nucleotides are TGTGCCAGCAGCCAGACAGACACAGATACGCAGTATTTT.

The V call is TRBV7-2, the J call TRBJ1-1, with D perhaps matching TRBD1 (5 bases). The CDR3 runs to 18 residues. CDR1 is SGHTA, CDR2 FQGNSA, per germline. V lost 2 bases to trimming and J lost 3 bases, with 22 bases between them. CDR3: CASSLLGRQTRRYTEAFF. The DNA of the CDR3 is TGTGCCAGCAGCTTACTGGGGCGGCAGACCCGCCGTTACACTGAAGCTTTCTTT.

The chain recombines TRBV6-1 with TRBJ2-2; TRBD2 aligns across 8 bases. The V gene's germline CDR1 is MNHNS and CDR2 SASEGT. This CDR3 contains 15 residues. After removal of 7 bases from V and 6 bases from J, the junction contained 10 bases not matched to a gene. CDR3 DNA sequence: TGTGCCAGCAACCAACTAGCGGATCACGCCGGGGAGCTGTTTTTT. It encodes CASNQLADHAGELFF.

This clone was seen only a few times. The J gene is TRBJ1-5, the V gene TRBV19, with D perhaps TRBD1 (6 bases). The ends were cut back, 8 bases at V and 5 bases at J, with 19 bases in the middle. This CDR3 is 15 amino acids long. Germline V lookup: CDR1 LNHDA, CDR2 SQIVND (reference sequence). CDR3 residues: CASERSGASYQPQHF. CDR3 coding DNA: TGTGCCAGTGAAAGGTCAGGGGCCTCTTATCAGCCCCAGCATTTT.

This rearrangement joins TRBV2 to TRBJ2-7, with D possibly being TRBD1 (6 bases). From germline, CDR1 is SNHLY and CDR2 FYNNEI. CDR3 length equals 15 residues. Trimming removed 8 bases from V and 2 bases from J, with 19 bases in between. The CDR3 sequence: CASGLQGPGPYEQYF. The CDR3 nucleotides are TGTGCCAGCGGATTACAGGGCCCGGGACCCTACGAGCAGTACTTC.

This clone was observed a few times. This rearrangement joins TRBV27 to TRBJ1-1, with D perhaps matching TRBD1 (5 bases). The CDR3 contains 13 residues. Germline CDR1 is MNHEY and CDR2 is SMNVEV (reference sequence). V shed 6 bases and J shed 3 bases, with 11 bases lying between them. CDR3 amino acids: CASSRDGYTEAFF. The CDR3 coding sequence is TGTGCCAGCAGCCGGGACGGATACACTGAAGCTTTCTTT.

The chain has TRBV9 and TRBJ2-7, with TRBD1 matching over 8 bases. The CDR3 is 14 amino acids. Germline CDR1 reads SGDLS; CDR2 reads YYNGEE. The J segment lost 2 bases and the V segment lost 0 bases, leaving 1 base of the junction unmatched. The DNA of the CDR3 is TGTGCCAGCAGCGTAGCACAGGGGGCCTACGAGCAGTACTTC. Residues: CASSVAQGAYEQYF.

The V call is TRBV6-5, the J call TRBJ1-2; tentative D call: TRBD1 (5 bases). This CDR3 has 13 residues. With 6 bases removed from V and 7 bases from J, the gap between germline ends came to 15 bases. CDR1 and CDR2 (germline): MNHEY, SVGAGI. The CDR3 DNA sequence: TGTGCCAGCAGGCGAGGGGTCGGTGGTGGCTACACCTTC. This gives the protein CASRRGVGGGYTF.

This clone was recorded only once. V is TRBV7-9 and J is TRBJ1-2, with D maybe TRBD1 (6 bases). Deletions cut 1 base from V and 7 bases from J, with 13 bases between. CDR3 length equals 14 residues. The V gene's germline CDR1 is SEHNR and CDR2 FQNEAQ (reference sequence). The CDR3 coding sequence is TGTGCCAGCAGCTTAGAAGCGCTACAGGGTGGCTACACCTTC. Its translation is CASSLEALQGGYTF.

This rearrangement joins TRBV19 to TRBJ2-2; the D is unclear. The CDR3 covers 10 residues. CDR1 LNHDA and CDR2 SQIVND come from the germline V gene (reference sequence). V was clipped by 8 bases and J by 9 bases, with 7 bases between them. The CDR3 is CASGGRELFF. Here the CDR3 DNA reads TGTGCCAGTGGTGGCCGGGAGCTGTTTTTT.

The CDR3 region has the DNA TGTGCCATCAGTGAAAACTTCTACGAGCAGTACTTC. Translating it yields CAISENFYEQYF. This chain uses TRBV10-3 with TRBJ2-7; D is ambiguous. Germline values: CDR1 ENHRY, CDR2 SYGVKD. The length of the CDR3 is 12 residues. V lost 3 bases, J lost 3 bases, and 6 bases lay in between.

The rearrangement joins TRBV19 to TRBJ1-3; weak D call: TRBD1 (5 bases). CDR3 length equals 16 residues. Germline V gene sequence: CDR1 LNHDA, CDR2 SQIVND (reference sequence). V lost 5 bases and J 2 bases, leaving 16 bases between the germline ends. The CDR3: CASSPARVGPGNTIYF. The DNA of the CDR3 is TGTGCCAGTAGTCCAGCTAGAGTGGGACCTGGAAACACCATATATTTT.